This T cell receptor beta chain comes out of a study of blood T cell repertoires in COVID-19. Study-wide background: Both acute and convalescent COVID-19 samples were obtained from the United States, Italy and Spain.

Methods used by the authors: Reference gene primer amplification gave estimated nucleated cell counts. Profiling relied on immunoSEQ multiplex PCR, and the TCRdb table lists in-frame clones only, not all of them. V and J calls and clone size follow that table, whereas D and trimming were derived from the DNA. The repertoire includes about 230,000 clones, less than 85% of them detected once, and 2% to 3% sits in the top ten. The TCR comes from a woman between 65 and 79 years old with active or convalescent COVID-19. Source material: peripheral blood.

The CDR3 sequence is CASSESPGAQETQYF. In nucleotides, the CDR3 is TGCGCCAGCAGTGAGTCCCCAGGGGCCCAAGAGACCCAGTACTTC. The rearrangement links TRBV10-1 to TRBJ2-5; tentatively, D is TRBD1 (6 bases). CDR1 and CDR2 from the germline V gene are WNHNN and SYGVQD (reference sequence). The ends were cut back, 0 bases at V and 1 base at J, with 9 bases in the middle. CDR3 length: 15 amino acids.